This TCR beta chain was captured in a study of cytomegalovirus exposure and HLA in healthy donors. Study outcomes and limitations: A missense variant in DCLRE1C was later tied to TCR beta V- and J-gene trimming.

Primers for the PCR totalled 60 Vbeta and 13 Jbeta. Produced via immunoSEQ multiplex PCR; TCRdb's table is partial and in-frame only. The sample includes tens of thousands of clones, just over 70% of them seen just once. V lost 0 bases and J lost 6; bases outside the gene matches: 7. Germline V lookup: CDR1 SGHTS, CDR2 YDEGEE. The CDR3 has 15 amino acids. Comments on this clone: The antigen is unknown.

The material sequenced was PBMCs. The TCR was taken from a man aged 55 to 69 in good health and CMV-seronegative. This rearrangement joins TRBV5-8 to TRBJ2-7, with 9 bases fitting TRBD1. CDR3 residues: CASSLDGTGWVEQYF. Here the CDR3 DNA reads TGTGCCAGCAGCTTGGACGGGACAGGGTGGGTCGAGCAGTACTTC.